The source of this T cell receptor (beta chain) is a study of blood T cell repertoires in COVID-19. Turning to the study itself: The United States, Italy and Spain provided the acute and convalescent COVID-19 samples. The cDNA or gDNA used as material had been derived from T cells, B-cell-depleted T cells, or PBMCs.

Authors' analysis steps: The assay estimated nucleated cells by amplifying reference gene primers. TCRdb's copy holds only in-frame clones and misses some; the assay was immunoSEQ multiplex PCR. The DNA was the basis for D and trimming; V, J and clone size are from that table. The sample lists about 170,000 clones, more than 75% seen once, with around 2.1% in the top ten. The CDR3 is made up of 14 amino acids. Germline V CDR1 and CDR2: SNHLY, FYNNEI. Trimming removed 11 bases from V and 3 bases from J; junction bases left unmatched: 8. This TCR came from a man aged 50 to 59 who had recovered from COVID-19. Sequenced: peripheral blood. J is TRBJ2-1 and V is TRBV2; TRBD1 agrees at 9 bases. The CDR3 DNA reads TGTGCCGGGGTTACAGGGGGCGACTACAATGAGCAGTTCTTC. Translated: CAGVTGGDYNEQFF.